This is a list of T cell receptor beta chains from one sample in a study of T cell repertoires and HLA-DP antigens. Profiled with immunoSEQ multiplex PCR; TCRdb holds only in-frame clones, not every one. Of roughly 73,000 clones listed, around three quarters are singletons. The antigens of these receptors remain unknown. Sequenced sample: CD4+ T cells from PBMCs. The receptors originated from a man aged 60-69 years in good health and CMV-seronegative. Each CDR3 is given with its conserved first and last residue. Fields, in order: J gene, V gene, clone size, D gene, CDR3 DNA, CDR3 protein. A D gene is named only where the DNA matches it firmly. The listing skips clone size in some rows; elsewhere it reads once, few, many or a size class.

TRBJ1-2,TRBV5-4,.,.,TGTGCCAGCAGCTTGGAGGGAAGGGGTGGGTATGGCTACACCTTC,CASSLEGRGGYGYTF
TRBJ2-7,TRBV7-8,once,TRBD1,TGTGCCAGCAGCTTAGGGACAGGGGGCTCCTACGAGCAGTACTTC,CASSLGTGGSYEQYF
TRBJ1-5,TRBV5-5,once,TRBD1,TGTGCCAGCAGCTTGTGGGACAGGGGCGATAATCAGCCCCAGCATTTT,CASSLWDRGDNQPQHF
TRBJ1-2,TRBV7-2,.,.,TGTGCCAGCAGCTTGGATTTTTCCGGGAGGATAGCCGGCTACACCTTC,CASSLDFSGRIAGYTF
TRBJ1-2,TRBV2,few,.,TGTGCCGGAGGGCTTAACTATGGCTACACCTTC,CAGGLNYGYTF
TRBJ1-1,TRBV9,.,.,TGTGCCAGCAGCGTCACGGACACTGAAGCTTTCTTT,CASSVTDTEAFF
TRBJ1-4,TRBV6-6,.,TRBD1,TGTGCCAGCAGCCTAGACAGGGATGAAAAACTGTTTTTT,CASSLDRDEKLFF
TRBJ1-2,TRBV5-1,.,TRBD1,TGCGCCAGCAGCTTGGCCGTCGGGCAGGGGGACGGCGGCTACACCTTC,CASSLAVGQGDGGYTF
TRBJ2-3,TRBV11-2,few,TRBD2,TGTGCCAGCAGCTTAGATTTCTCGACTAGCGTCGGTCCAGATACGCAGTATTTT,CASSLDFSTSVGPDTQYF
TRBJ2-2,TRBV5-6,.,.,TGTGCCAGCAGCTCCATAGGTCCCTACACCGGGGAGCTGTTTTTT,CASSSIGPYTGELFF
TRBJ1-2,TRBV7-2,.,.,TGTGCCAGCAGCACGCGAGCTAACTATGGCTACACCTTC,CASSTRANYGYTF
TRBJ2-1,TRBV6-1,.,.,TGTGCCAGCAGTGAGGCCGAAGGAGCCTACAATGAGCAGTTCTTC,CASSEAEGAYNEQFF
TRBJ2-7,TRBV7-2,.,TRBD1,TGTGCCAGCAGCTCTGGGACAGATTACGAGCAGTACTTC,CASSSGTDYEQYF
TRBJ2-7,TRBV11-3,.,.,TGTGCCAGCAGCCCCCAGTTGGGGGGTGAGCAGTACTTC,CASSPQLGGEQYF
TRBJ2-2,TRBV7-6,.,TRBD2,TGTGCCAGCACCTTTTCACCCCCCGGGACTACGAACACCGGGGAGCTGTTTTTT,CASTFSPPGTTNTGELFF
TRBJ1-5,TRBV4-3,.,TRBD1,TGCGCCAGCTGTACACGGTCCGAGGACAGGGGCAATCAGCCCCAGCATTTT,CASCTRSEDRGNQPQHF
TRBJ1-2,TRBV7-2,.,.,TGTGCCAGCAGCTTCAGGGGTAACTATGGCTACACCTTC,CASSFRGNYGYTF
TRBJ2-3,TRBV6-6,.,.,TGTGCCAGCAGCGTAGCGAATTATGGGGGCCCAGATACGCAGTATTTT,CASSVANYGGPDTQYF
TRBJ1-3,TRBV30,.,.,TGTGCCTGGACCGTACACCTCTCTGGAAACACCATATATTTT,CAWTVHLSGNTIYF
TRBJ1-5,TRBV7-9,.,.,TGTGCCAGCAGCGATGACAGGAATCAGCCCCAGCATTTT,CASSDDRNQPQHF
TRBJ2-5,TRBV6-6,.,.,TGTGCCAGTTCCGCGACCCCAGGGTCCCAGTACTTC,CASSATPGSQYF
TRBJ1-5,TRBV28,once,TRBD1,TGTGCCAGCAGCAGGACAGGGAGTGGGGATCAGCCCCAGCATTTT,CASSRTGSGDQPQHF
TRBJ1-3,TRBV9,once,.,TGTGCCAGCAGCGCGGGGACATATGGAAACACCATATATTTT,CASSAGTYGNTIYF
TRBJ2-2,TRBV7-8,.,TRBD2,TGTGCCAGCAGCTTCCGATGGACTAGCGGGGGGACGAACACCGGGGAGCTGTTTTTT,CASSFRWTSGGTNTGELFF
TRBJ1-4,TRBV7-9,.,.,TGTGCCAGCAGCTTATGGGCAGGTGATAATGAAAAACTGTTTTTT,CASSLWAGDNEKLFF
TRBJ2-1,TRBV20-1,.,TRBD1,TGCAGTGCTGGGGACAGACAACCAGTCTTC,CSAGDRQPVF
TRBJ1-2,TRBV5-6,.,.,TGTGCCAGCAGCCGTTCCCGATTCGGGGTAGAGAGATATGGCTACACCTTC,CASSRSRFGVERYGYTF
TRBJ1-4,TRBV18,.,.,TGTGCCAGCTCACCACCTGGATCATCAACTAATGAAAAACTGTTTTTT,CASSPPGSSTNEKLFF
TRBJ2-7,TRBV4-3,.,.,TGCGCCAGCAGCCAAGTTTTGGGGGACGAGCAGTACTTC,CASSQVLGDEQYF
TRBJ2-2,TRBV13,.,.,TGTGCCAGCAGCTTAGGTAGAACCGGGGAGCTGTTTTTT,CASSLGRTGELFF
TRBJ1-2,TRBV18,.,.,TGTGCCAGCTCACCAGAGGCGACAGCTAACTATGGCTACACCTTC,CASSPEATANYGYTF
TRBJ1-2,TRBV7-2,.,.,TGTGCCAGCAGCCCCCACATAGATAACTATGGCTACACCTTC,CASSPHIDNYGYTF
TRBJ2-5,TRBV5-1,.,.,TGCGCCAGCAGCCCCGGACCCGGCGTGAAGACCCAGTACTTC,CASSPGPGVKTQYF
TRBJ2-7,TRBV20-1,.,TRBD2,TGCAGTGCTATTTGGACTAGCGAGCAGTACTTC,CSAIWTSEQYF
TRBJ1-1,TRBV18,.,.,TGTGCCAGCTCACCATGGGGGAGTGAGAACACTGAAGCTTTCTTT,CASSPWGSENTEAFF
TRBJ2-1,TRBV25-1,.,TRBD2,TGTGCCAGCACCCGTCCGGGACTAGTTAATGAGCAGTTCTTC,CASTRPGLVNEQFF
TRBJ1-2,TRBV4-3,.,.,TGCGCCAGCAGCCAAGATCCCCAGGAGGGGTATGGCTACACCTTC,CASSQDPQEGYGYTF
TRBJ2-3,TRBV7-2,.,TRBD2,TGTGCCAGCAGCCCGGGACTAGCTGCAGATACGCAGTATTTT,CASSPGLAADTQYF
TRBJ1-1,TRBV4-3,.,TRBD1,TGCGCCAGCAGCCGAGAGGGACAGGGAAGTACTGAAGCTTTCTTT,CASSREGQGSTEAFF
TRBJ1-1,TRBV6-4,.,.,TGTGCCAGCAGGGACACCCCTATGACTGAAGCTTTCTTT,CASRDTPMTEAFF
TRBJ1-1,TRBV5-5,.,.,TGTGCCAGCAGCTTATTTATAGGGAACACTGAAGCTTTCTTT,CASSLFIGNTEAFF
TRBJ1-1,TRBV7-2,.,TRBD1,TGTGCCAGCAGCCCATTACAGGGGTTTGAAGCTTTCTTT,CASSPLQGFEAFF
TRBJ1-6,TRBV19,.,.,TGTGCCAGTAGTAGGACAGCGAATAATTCACCCCTCCACTTT,CASSRTANNSPLHF
TRBJ2-1,TRBV5-4,.,TRBD2,TGTGCCAGCAGCTTTCTCCTGGTAGCGGGAGTGGACGGCAATGAGCAGTTCTTC,CASSFLLVAGVDGNEQFF
TRBJ2-5,TRBV4-3,once,TRBD2,TGCGCCAGCAGCCAAGACCTAGCGGGAACCAAGACCCAGTACTTC,CASSQDLAGTKTQYF
TRBJ2-2,TRBV27,.,TRBD1,TGTGCCAGCAGTTTAGGGACAGGGTTCACCGGGGAGCTGTTTTTT,CASSLGTGFTGELFF
TRBJ2-5,TRBV30,.,.,TGTGCCTGGAGCCTGGGAAGGCAGGGGTGGAGAGAGACCCAGTACTTC,CAWSLGRQGWRETQYF
TRBJ2-5,TRBV28,.,TRBD2,TGTGCCAGCAGTCACGCCGGGGCTACTAGCGGACAAGAGACCCAGTACTTC,CASSHAGATSGQETQYF
TRBJ2-7,TRBV7-2,.,.,TGTGCCAGCAGCCTACTCCCAGAGGCTGCGGGTCAAGGGCGGCAGTACTTC,CASSLLPEAAGQGRQYF
TRBJ1-2,TRBV5-4,.,.,TGTGCCAGCAGCTTGTCGGCAGGGTCCGGCCATGGCTACACCTTC,CASSLSAGSGHGYTF
TRBJ2-2,TRBV7-6,.,.,TGTGCCAGCAGCTTAGAGAGGACGGAGAACACCGGGGAGCTGTTTTTT,CASSLERTENTGELFF
TRBJ1-3,TRBV28,.,.,TGTGCGTCAACAAAAACGACAGCAAGAAACACCATATATTTT,CASTKTTARNTIYF
TRBJ2-1,TRBV19,.,.,TGTGCCAGTAGTAAGGAGAACCATGAGCAGTTCTTC,CASSKENHEQFF
TRBJ2-2,TRBV5-6,.,.,TGTGCCAGCAGCTTGATCGACACCGGGGAGCTGTTTTTT,CASSLIDTGELFF